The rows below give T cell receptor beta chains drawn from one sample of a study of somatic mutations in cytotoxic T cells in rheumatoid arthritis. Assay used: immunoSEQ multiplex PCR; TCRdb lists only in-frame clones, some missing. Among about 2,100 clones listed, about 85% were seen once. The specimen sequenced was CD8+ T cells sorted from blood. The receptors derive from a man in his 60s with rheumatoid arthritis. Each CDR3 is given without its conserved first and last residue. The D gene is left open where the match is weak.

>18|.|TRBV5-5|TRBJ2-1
ASSLGWGTGTQSSYNEQF
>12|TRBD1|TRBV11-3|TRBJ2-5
ASSSGQGGETQY
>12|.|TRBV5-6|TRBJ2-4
ASSLGWTTNIQY
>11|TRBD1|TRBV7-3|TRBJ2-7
ASSLTGQGEQY
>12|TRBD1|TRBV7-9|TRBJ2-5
ASSYSTGEETQY
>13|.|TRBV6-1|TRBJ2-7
ASSEAFTGWYEQY
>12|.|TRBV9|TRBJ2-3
ASSVGDFTDTQY
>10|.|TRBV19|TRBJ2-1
ASSIVRDEQF
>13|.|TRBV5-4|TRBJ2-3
ASSSPNEGPDTQY
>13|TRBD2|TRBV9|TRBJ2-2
ASTPSGGDNGELF
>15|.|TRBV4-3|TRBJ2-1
ASSQEEGALSYNEQF
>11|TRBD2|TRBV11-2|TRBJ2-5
ASGTGGWETQY
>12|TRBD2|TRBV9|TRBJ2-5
ASSVGIAGETQY
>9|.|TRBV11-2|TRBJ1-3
ASSLGLAPN
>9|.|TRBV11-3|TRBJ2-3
ASSQGDTQY
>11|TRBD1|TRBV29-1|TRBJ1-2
SVLTGASYGYP
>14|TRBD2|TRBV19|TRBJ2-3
ASSPRLAGITDTQY
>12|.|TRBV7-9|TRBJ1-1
ASSLGQGYTEAF
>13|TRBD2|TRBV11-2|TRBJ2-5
ASSLGTSIQETQY
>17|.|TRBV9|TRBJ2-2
ASSVEYSPLGTNTGELF
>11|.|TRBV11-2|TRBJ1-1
ASTLGGSAEAF
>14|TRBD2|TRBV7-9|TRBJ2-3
ASSSLPGLATDTQY
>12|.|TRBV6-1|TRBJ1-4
ASSDEVLLSDVF
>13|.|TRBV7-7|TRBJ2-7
ASSLFAGAPYEQY
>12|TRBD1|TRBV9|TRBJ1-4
ASSEDRVGEKLF
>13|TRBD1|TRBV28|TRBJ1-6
ASSRGRGASSPLH
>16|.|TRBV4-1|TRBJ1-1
ASSQGGGAGLMNTEAF
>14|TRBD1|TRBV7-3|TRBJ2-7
ASSLTPGQGIDEQY
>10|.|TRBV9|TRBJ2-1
ASSVDNNEQF
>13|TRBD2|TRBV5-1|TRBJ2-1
ASSLNGGGLDEQF
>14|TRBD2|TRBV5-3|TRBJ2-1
ARSSRGGAINNEQF